This T cell receptor beta chain was found in a study of T-cell memory formation after mild COVID-19. Study outcomes and limitations: Unconfirmed was the SARS-CoV-2 specificity of second-wave clones that peaked on day 37. Some clones that responded turned up in pre-infection memory, which suggests that cross-reactive memory joined in. Clones that shrank (day 15 to 85) were balanced CD4/CD8, whereas later expanders leaned CD4+.

CDR1 is ENHRY and CDR2 is SYGVKD in the germline V gene. Deletions cut 0 bases from V and 8 bases from J, with 22 bases between. The CDR3 runs 17 residues. TCR alpha and TCR beta cDNA libraries carrying sample barcodes and UMIs were produced by 5'RACE using constant-segment primers. TCRdb reprocessed the 5' RACE reads via MiXCR and lists one record per CDR3 protein. The data contain roughly 510,000 distinct CDR3 sequences, approximately 15% of them seen just once; the ten biggest clones take up around 8.1%. This clonotype was picked up a small number of times. The antigen remains undetermined. This sequence joins TRBV10-3 and TRBJ1-2, with D possibly TRBD1 on 5 matching bases. Specimen: PBMCs or a T cell subset sorted from them (not recorded which). The sequence was collected from an adult woman who had mild COVID-19 (a few samples of this study predate the infection). Cell type and time point are not known. The CDR3 here is CAISESVVRGAKGGYTF. The CDR3 nucleotides are TGTGCCATCAGTGAGTCGGTGGTTAGAGGGGCGAAAGGAGGCTACACCTTC.